This T cell receptor beta chain was recorded in a study of regulatory T cells in long-lasting Graves disease. Whole-study results and caveats: Lower TCR diversity was seen in persistent Graves' patients than in newly diagnosed ones. When disease was persistent, TRBV28, TRBJ1-2 and TRBJ2-5 were the favored segments.

Both iRepertoire HTBI primers and Arm-PCR of CDR3 regions were used to build the TCR beta libraries. TCRdb re-analysed the multiplex PCR reads in MiXCR, keeping a single row per CDR3 protein. The sample holds 350,000 to 450,000 distinct CDR3 sequences, less than 25% seen once. The time point was: persistent/refractory GD, antithyroid drugs over 5 years with positive TRAb. Scientists built the TCR library using RNA that was extracted from PBMCs. Doctors identified Graves' disease using the American Thyroid Association guidelines. This clonotype was observed at least ten times. The antigen remains unidentified. Deletions cut 4 bases from V and 3 bases from J, with 8 bases between. This CDR3 spans 12 amino acids. From germline, CDR1 is SGHRS and CDR2 YFSETQ.

Here the sequenced sample was peripheral blood mononuclear cells (PBMCs), taken when the disease was refractory, from a patient treated with antithyroid drugs. This sequence was found in a female donor with Graves disease. The chain has TRBV5-1 and TRBJ2-7; D not resolved. The CDR3 DNA reads TGCGCCAGCAGCGACCGCTACTACGAGCAGTACTTC. It encodes CASSDRYYEQYF. Variable domain in full (rest from reference TRBV5-1 and TRBJ2-7): KAGVTQTPRYLIKTRGQQVTLSCSPISGHRSVSWYQQTPGQGLQFLFEYFSETQRNKGNFPGRFSGRQFSNSRSEMNVSTLELGDSALYLCASSDRYYEQYFGPGTRLTVT.